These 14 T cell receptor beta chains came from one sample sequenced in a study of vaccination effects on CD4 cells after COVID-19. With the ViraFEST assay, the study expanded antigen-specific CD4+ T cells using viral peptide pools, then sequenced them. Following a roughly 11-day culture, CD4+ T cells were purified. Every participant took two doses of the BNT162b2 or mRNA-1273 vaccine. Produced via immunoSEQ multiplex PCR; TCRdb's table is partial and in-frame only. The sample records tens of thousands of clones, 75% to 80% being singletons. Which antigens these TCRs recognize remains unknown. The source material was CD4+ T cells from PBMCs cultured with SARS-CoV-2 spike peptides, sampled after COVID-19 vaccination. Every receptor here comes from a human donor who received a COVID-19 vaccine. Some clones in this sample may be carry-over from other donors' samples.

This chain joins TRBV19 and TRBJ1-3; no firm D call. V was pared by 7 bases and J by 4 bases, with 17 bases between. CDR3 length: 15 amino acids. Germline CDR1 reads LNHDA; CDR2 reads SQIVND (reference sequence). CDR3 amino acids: CASIRRRESGNTIYF. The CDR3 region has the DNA TGTGCCAGTATTCGGCGGAGGGAATCCGGAAACACCATATATTTT.

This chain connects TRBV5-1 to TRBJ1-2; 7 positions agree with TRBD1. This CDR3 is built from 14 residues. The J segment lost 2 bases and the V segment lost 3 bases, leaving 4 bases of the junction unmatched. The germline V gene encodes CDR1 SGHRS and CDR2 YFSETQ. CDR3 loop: CASSSTGQNYGYTF. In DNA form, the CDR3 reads TGCGCCAGCAGCTCGACAGGGCAAAACTATGGCTACACCTTC.

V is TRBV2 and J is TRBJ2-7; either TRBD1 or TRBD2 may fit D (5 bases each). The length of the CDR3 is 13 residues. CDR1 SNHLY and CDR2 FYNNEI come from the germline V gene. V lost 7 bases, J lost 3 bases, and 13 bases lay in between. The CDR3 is CASKRDQNYEQYV. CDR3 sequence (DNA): TGTGCCAGCAAAAGGGACCAGAACTACGAGCAGTACGTC.

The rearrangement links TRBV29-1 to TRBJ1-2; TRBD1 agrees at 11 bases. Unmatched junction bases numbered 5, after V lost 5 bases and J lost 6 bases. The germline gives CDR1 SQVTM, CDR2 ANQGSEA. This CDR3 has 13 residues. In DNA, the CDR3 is TGCAGCGTTTACCGGGACAGGGGGGATGGCTACACCTTC. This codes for CSVYRDRGDGYTF.

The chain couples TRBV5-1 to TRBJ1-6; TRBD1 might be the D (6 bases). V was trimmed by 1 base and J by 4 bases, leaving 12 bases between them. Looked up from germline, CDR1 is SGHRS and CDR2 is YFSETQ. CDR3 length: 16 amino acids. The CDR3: CASSLTGTRYNSPLHF. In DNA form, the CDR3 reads TGCGCCAGCAGCTTGACAGGGACGCGGTATAATTCACCCCTCCACTTT. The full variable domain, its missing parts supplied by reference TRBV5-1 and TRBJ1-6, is KAGVTQTPRYLIKTRGQQVTLSCSPISGHRSVSWYQQTPGQGLQFLFEYFSETQRNKGNFPGRFSGRQFSNSRSEMNVSTLELGDSALYLCASSLTGTRYNSPLHFGNGTRLTVT.

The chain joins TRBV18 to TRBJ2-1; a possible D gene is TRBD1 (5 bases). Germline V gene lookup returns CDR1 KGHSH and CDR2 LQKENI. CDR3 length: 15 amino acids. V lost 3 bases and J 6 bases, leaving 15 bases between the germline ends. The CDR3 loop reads CASSPLQGMGNEQFF. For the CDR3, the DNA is TGTGCCAGCTCACCCCTCCAGGGTATGGGCAATGAGCAGTTCTTC.

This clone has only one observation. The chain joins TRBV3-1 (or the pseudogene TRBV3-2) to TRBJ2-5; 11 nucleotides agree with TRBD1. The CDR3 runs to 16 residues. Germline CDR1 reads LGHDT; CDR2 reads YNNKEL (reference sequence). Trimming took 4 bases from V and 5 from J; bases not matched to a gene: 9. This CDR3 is CASSLRTGGSVETQYF. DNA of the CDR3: TGTGCCAGCAGCCTCAGGACAGGGGGCTCTGTCGAGACCCAGTACTTC.

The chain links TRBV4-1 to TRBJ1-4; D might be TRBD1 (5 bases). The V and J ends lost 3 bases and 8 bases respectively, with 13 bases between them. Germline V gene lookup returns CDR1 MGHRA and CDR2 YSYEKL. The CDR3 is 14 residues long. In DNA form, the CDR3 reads TGCGCCAGCAGCCAGACAGAGCTTCGGGAAAAACTGTTTTTT. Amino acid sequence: CASSQTELREKLFF.

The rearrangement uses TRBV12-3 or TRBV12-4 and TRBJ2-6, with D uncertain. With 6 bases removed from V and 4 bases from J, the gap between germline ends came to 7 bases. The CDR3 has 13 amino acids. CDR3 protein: CASRLAGANVLTF. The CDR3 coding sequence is TGTGCCAGCAGACTGGCGGGGGCCAACGTCCTGACTTTC.

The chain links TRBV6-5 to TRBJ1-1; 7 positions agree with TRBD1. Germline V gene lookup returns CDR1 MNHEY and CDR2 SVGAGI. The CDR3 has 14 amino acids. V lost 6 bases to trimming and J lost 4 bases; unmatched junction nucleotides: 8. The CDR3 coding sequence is TGTGCCAGCAGCTCGGACAGGAGTAGCACTGAAGCTTTCTTT. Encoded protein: CASSSDRSSTEAFF.

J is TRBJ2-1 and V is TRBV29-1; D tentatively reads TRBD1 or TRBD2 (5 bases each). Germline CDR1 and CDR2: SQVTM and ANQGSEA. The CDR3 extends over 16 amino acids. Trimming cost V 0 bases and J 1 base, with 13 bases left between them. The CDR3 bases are TGCAGCGTTGAAGACTTGACGGGACCTTCCTACAATGAGCAGTTCTTC. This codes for CSVEDLTGPSYNEQFF.

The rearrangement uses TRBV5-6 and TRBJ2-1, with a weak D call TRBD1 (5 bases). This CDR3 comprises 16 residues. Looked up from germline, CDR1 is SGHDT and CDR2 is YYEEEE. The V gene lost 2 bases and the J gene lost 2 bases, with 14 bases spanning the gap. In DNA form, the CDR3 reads TGTGCCAGCAGCTTTGATACAGGAAAAACCTACAATGAGCAGTTCTTC. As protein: CASSFDTGKTYNEQFF. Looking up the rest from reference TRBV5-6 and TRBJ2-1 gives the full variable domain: DAGVTQSPTHLIKTRGQQVTLRCSPKSGHDTVSWYQQALGQGPQFIFQYYEEEERQRGNFPDRFSGHQFPNYSSELNVNALLLGDSALYLCASSFDTGKTYNEQFFGPGTRLTVL.

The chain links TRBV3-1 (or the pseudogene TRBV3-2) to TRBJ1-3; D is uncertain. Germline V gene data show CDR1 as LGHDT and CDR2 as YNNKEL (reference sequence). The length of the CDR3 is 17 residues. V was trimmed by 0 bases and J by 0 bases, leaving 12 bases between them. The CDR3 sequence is CASSQDSEALSGNTIYF. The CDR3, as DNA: TGTGCCAGCAGCCAAGATTCCGAAGCCCTCTCTGGAAACACCATATATTTT.

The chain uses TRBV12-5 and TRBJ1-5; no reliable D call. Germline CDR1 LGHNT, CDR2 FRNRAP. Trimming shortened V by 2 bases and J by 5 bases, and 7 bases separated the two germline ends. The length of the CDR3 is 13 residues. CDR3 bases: TGTGCTAGTGGTTTGAAAGGCGATCAGCCCCAGCATTTT. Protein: CASGLKGDQPQHF.